This note documents a single T cell receptor beta chain sequence. Isolated RNA was reverse transcribed into cDNA used as the sequencing template. Produced via immunoSEQ multiplex PCR; TCRdb's table is partial and in-frame only. Of over 100,000 clones in the sample, more than 40% were seen once. The data stem from a study of CD8+ T cells in alopecia areata. At the level of the study: It was oral tofacitinib, at 5 to 10 mg twice daily, that treated patients received.

Individuals with alopecia areata gave both lesional scalp punch biopsies and peripheral blood for collection. The CDR3 spans 10 residues. Deletions cut 1 base from V and 8 bases from J, with 3 bases between. The germline V gene has CDR1 GTSNPN and CDR2 SVGIG (reference sequence). The clonotype originates from a human donor with alopecia areata. The sample in question was CD8+ T cells sorted from blood, obtained at week 0. The genes are TRBV30 and TRBJ2-1; no definite D call. CDR3 protein: CAWSADEQFF. CDR3 nucleotide sequence: TGTGCCTGGAGTGCTGATGAGCAGTTCTTC.